One sample yielded the 23 T cell receptor beta chains listed below, sequenced in a study of cytomegalovirus exposure and HLA in healthy donors. Sequencing was performed with immunoSEQ multiplex PCR; in TCRdb, only in-frame clones are kept and a portion is missing. The table lists 82,000 or so clones, approximately 93% of them singletons. The sequenced sample consisted of PBMCs. Receptors originate from a man aged 18 to 29 in good health and CMV-seronegative.

V and J are TRBV30 and TRBJ1-4; 12 bases map to TRBD1. CDR1 GTSNPN and CDR2 SVGIG come from the germline V gene (reference sequence). With V trimmed by 1 base and J by 0 bases, 12 bases remained unmatched. CDR3 size: 20 residues. CDR3 region: CAWSGKGTGGRRTTNEKLFF. CDR3 coding DNA: TGTGCCTGGAGTGGAAAGGGGACAGGGGGCAGGAGGACAACTAATGAAAAACTGTTTTTT.

The chain combines TRBV21-1 with TRBJ2-7; the D segment call TRBD2 is taken from the table without a DNA check. TRBV21-1 has pseudogene status. This CDR3 has 13 residues. The CDR3 loop reads CASSSRECIEQYF. CDR3 nucleotide sequence: TGTGCCAGCAGCTCGCGGGAGTGCATCGAGCAGTACTTC.

This clone was recorded once. The genes are TRBV14 and TRBJ1-4; the D is unclear. Trimming stripped 8 bases from V and 8 bases from J, with 15 bases between. There are 13 residues in the CDR3. The germline V gene has CDR1 SGHDN and CDR2 FVKESK. The CDR3 region is CASRSHRREKLFF. In nucleotides, the CDR3 is TGTGCCAGCCGATCTCATAGGAGGGAAAAACTGTTTTTT.

CDR3 coding DNA: TGCGCCAGCACCCTTCTGGGGGGGGACGAGACCCAGTACTTC. Encoded protein: CASTLLGGDETQYF. The rearrangement uses TRBV5-1 and TRBJ2-5, with 7 nucleotides matching TRBD2. J lost 5 bases, V lost 6 bases, and 10 bases had no gene match. Germline assignment: CDR1 SGHRS and CDR2 YFSETQ. The CDR3 sequence is 14 residues long.

V gene TRBV4-1 combines with J gene TRBJ1-6; 7 bases match TRBD1. This CDR3 contains 17 residues. V shed 1 base and J 1 base; nucleotides not matched to a gene: 4. Germline V gene sequence: CDR1 MGHRA, CDR2 YSYEKL. CDR3 nucleotides: TGCGCCAGCAGCCAAGTTCTACAGGGGTCCTATAATTCACCCCTCCACTTT. It is translated as CASSQVLQGSYNSPLHF.

The V and J genes are TRBV19 and TRBJ1-1; TRBD1 matches 11 bases. The V segment lost 8 bases and the J segment 8 bases; nucleotides outside the gene matches: 10. The CDR3 covers 14 residues. CDR1 and CDR2 from the germline V gene are LNHDA and SQIVND (reference sequence). In DNA form, the CDR3 reads TGTGCCAGTCTCGGGACAGGGGGTGTTCGAGAAGCTTTCTTT. Its translation is CASLGTGGVREAFF.

DNA of the CDR3: TGTGCCAGTAGGCTTACCGGGACAAGCCTCCTGTACCACCGAAACACCATATATTTT. It encodes CASRLTGTSLLYHRNTIYF. V and J are TRBV19 and TRBJ1-3, with a tentative D call TRBD1 (6 bases). V shed 6 bases and J shed 5 bases, with 29 bases lying between them. The V gene's germline CDR1 is LNHDA and CDR2 SQIVND (reference sequence). The CDR3 has 19 residues.

This clone has more than one count but fewer than ten. The CDR3 region is CASSQGRGQGPKIDAGELFF. CDR3 bases: TGTGCCAGCAGCCAAGGGCGGGGACAGGGGCCAAAGATTGACGCCGGGGAGCTGTTTTTT. V is TRBV4-2 and J is TRBJ2-2; 10 positions agree with TRBD1. There are 20 residues in the CDR3. The ends lost 1 base at V and 6 bases at J; junction bases unmatched: 17. Germline loops: CDR1 LGHNA, CDR2 YNFKEQ.

The chain carries TRBV18 and TRBJ1-2; D unclear. Trimming stripped 2 bases from V and 1 base from J, with 8 bases between. The CDR3 contains 14 residues. CDR1 and CDR2 (germline): KGHSH, LQKENI. CDR3 in amino acids: CASSPGEGNYGYTF. DNA of the CDR3: TGTGCCAGCTCACCAGGGGAGGGTAACTATGGCTACACCTTC. Based on the CDR3 plus reference TRBV18 and TRBJ1-2, the full variable domain is NAGVMQNPRHLVRRRGQEARLRCSPMKGHSHVYWYRQLPEEGLKFMVYLQKENIIDESGMPKERFSAEFPKEGPSILRIQQVVRGDSAAYFCASSPGEGNYGYTFGSGTRLTVV.

The chain joins TRBV2 to TRBJ2-1, with 8 bases matching TRBD2. CDR3 length: 17 residues. V gave up 6 bases and J gave up 3 bases; unmatched junction bases: 13. Germline CDR1 and CDR2: SNHLY and FYNNEI. This CDR3 reads CASSADPPGTSYNEQFF. In DNA form, the CDR3 reads TGTGCCAGCAGCGCTGACCCCCCCGGGACTAGCTACAATGAGCAGTTCTTC. Combining the CDR3 with reference TRBV2 and TRBJ2-1 gives the whole variable domain EPEVTQTPSHQVTQMGQEVILRCVPISNHLYFYWYRQILGQKVEFLVSFYNNEISEKSEIFDDQFSVERPDGSNFTLKIRSTKLEDSAMYFCASSADPPGTSYNEQFFGPGTRLTVL.

CDR3 sequence reads: CASSGESQTYEQYF. The CDR3 region has the DNA TGTGCCAGTAGTGGGGAGAGTCAAACCTACGAGCAGTACTTC. This chain connects TRBV19 to TRBJ2-7; possible D gene TRBD2, 5 bases. Trimming removed 5 bases from V and 2 bases from J, with 13 bases in between. CDR3 length equals 14 residues. The germline V gene encodes CDR1 LNHDA and CDR2 SQIVND (reference sequence).

The sample holds one count of this clone. Mismatch with germline at one junction end may stem from a read error. The V and J genes are TRBV27 and TRBJ2-1, with 7 bases lining up with TRBD2. CDR3 size: 13 residues. Germline V gene lookup returns CDR1 MNHEY and CDR2 SMNVEV (reference sequence). CDR3 protein: CASSSGMYNEQVF. In DNA form, the CDR3 reads TGTGCCAGCAGTAGCGGGATGTACAATGAGCAGGTCTTC.

V gene TRBV7-2 combines with J gene TRBJ2-7, with D tentatively TRBD2 (5 bases). The CDR3 extends over 16 amino acids. Germline CDR1 reads SGHTA; CDR2 reads FQGNSA. The V gene lost 0 bases and the J gene lost 3 bases, with 15 bases spanning the gap. CDR3 region: CASSLAPLGTSYEQYF. CDR3 DNA sequence: TGTGCCAGCAGCTTAGCGCCCTTAGGTACTAGCTACGAGCAGTACTTC.

The rearrangement uses TRBV11-2 and TRBJ1-6; D remains ambiguous. The CDR3 is made up of 13 amino acids. CDR1 and CDR2 from the germline V gene are SGHAT and FQNNGV. V was pared by 2 bases and J by 7 bases, with 6 bases between. CDR3 in DNA: TGTGCCAGCAGCTTAAGCAACAATTCACCCCTCCACTTT. Amino acid sequence: CASSLSNNSPLHF.

The chain combines TRBV6-1 with TRBJ2-1; 7 bases line up with TRBD2. The germline CDR1 and CDR2 sequences are MNHNS and SASEGT. The CDR3 is made up of 14 amino acids. Trimming took 10 bases from V and 3 from J; bases not matched to a gene: 9. CDR3 region: CATSETSNYNEQFF. In nucleotides, the CDR3 is TGTGCCACCTCCGAGACTAGCAACTACAATGAGCAGTTCTTC.

This rearrangement joins TRBV6-1 to TRBJ1-2; D might be TRBD1 (6 bases). Per the germline V gene, CDR1 is MNHNS and CDR2 is SASEGT. V dropped 5 bases and J dropped 0 bases, with 10 bases sitting between them. This CDR3 contains 14 residues. CDR3 in DNA: TGTGCCAGCAGTCATGACAGGACTAACTATGGCTACACCTTC. Protein: CASSHDRTNYGYTF.

This clone appeared a few times. This chain uses TRBV11-3 with TRBJ2-7, with D hard to call. The CDR3 has 15 amino acids. From germline, CDR1 is SGHNT and CDR2 YENEEA. V gave up 2 bases and J gave up 0 bases, with 11 bases separating them. The CDR3 protein is CASSLPQTLSYEQYF. For the CDR3, the DNA is TGTGCCAGCAGCTTACCACAGACCCTCTCCTACGAGCAGTACTTC.

The chain has TRBV11-2 and TRBJ1-1; D is perhaps TRBD1 (5 bases). Germline loops: CDR1 SGHAT, CDR2 FQNNGV. The CDR3 covers 13 residues. Trimming stripped 7 bases from V and 0 bases from J, with 9 bases between. CDR3 DNA sequence: TGTGCCAGCACAGGGTTGATGAACACTGAAGCTTTCTTT. This sequence encodes CASTGLMNTEAFF.

The chain carries TRBV7-2 and TRBJ2-1; possibly TRBD2 for D (5 bases). There are 15 residues in the CDR3. Trimming stripped 1 base from V and 9 bases from J, with 16 bases between. Per the germline V gene, CDR1 is SGHTA and CDR2 is FQGNSA. The CDR3 here is CASSLEVAGNGEQFF. In nucleotides, the CDR3 is TGTGCCAGCAGCTTAGAGGTAGCCGGGAATGGTGAGCAGTTCTTC.

This rearrangement joins TRBV7-3 to TRBJ2-1; TRBD1 is a possible D gene (6 bases). CDR1 and CDR2 (germline): SGHTA, FQGTGA. The CDR3 is 15 residues long. Trimming took 2 bases from V and 5 from J, leaving 13 bases between them. Here the CDR3 reads CASSLDRDTHNEQFF. The CDR3 region has the DNA TGTGCCAGCAGCTTAGACCGGGACACTCACAATGAGCAGTTCTTC.

As for this clone: A read error may account for a junction end that differs from germline. The chain carries TRBV5-1 and TRBJ2-5; 9 bases match TRBD1. Germline V gene lookup returns CDR1 SGHRS and CDR2 YFSETQ. There are 15 residues in the CDR3. In nucleotides, the CDR3 is TGCGCCAGCAGCTCCGGGACAGGGAAGCAAGCGACCCAGTACTTC. Translating gives CASSSGTGKQATQYF.

CDR3 residues: CASRLGSYNEQFF. The CDR3 coding sequence is TGCGCCAGCAGATTAGGGAGCTACAATGAGCAGTTCTTC. The rearrangement uses TRBV10-1 and TRBJ2-1, with D tentatively TRBD2 (5 bases). The ends were cut back, 6 bases at V and 3 bases at J, with 9 bases in the middle. Germline V gives CDR1 WNHNN, CDR2 SYGVQD (reference sequence). The CDR3 length is 13 residues.

The gene calls are TRBV5-1 and TRBJ2-4, with 7 positions matching TRBD2. The CDR3 is 15 residues long. J lost 7 bases, V lost 5 bases, and 12 bases had no gene match. In germline, CDR1 is SGHRS, CDR2 YFSETQ. CDR3 protein: CASSVPAGDRNIQYF. DNA of the CDR3: TGCGCCAGCAGTGTTCCGGCGGGAGATCGGAACATTCAGTACTTC.